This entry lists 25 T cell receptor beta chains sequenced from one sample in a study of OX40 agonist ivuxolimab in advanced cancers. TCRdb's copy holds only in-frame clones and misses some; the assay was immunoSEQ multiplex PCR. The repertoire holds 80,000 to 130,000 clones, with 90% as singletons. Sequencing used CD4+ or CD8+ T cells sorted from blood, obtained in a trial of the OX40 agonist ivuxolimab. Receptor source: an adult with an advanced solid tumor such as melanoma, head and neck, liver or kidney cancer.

The CDR3 DNA is TGTGCCAGCATCCCGGAGGACACTGAAGCTTTCTTT. Translation gives CASIPEDTEAFF. J is TRBJ1-1 and V is TRBV6-1; D gene unclear. V gave up 7 bases and J gave up 3 bases, with 9 bases separating them. The CDR3 runs to 12 residues. Germline CDR1 is MNHNS and CDR2 is SASEGT.

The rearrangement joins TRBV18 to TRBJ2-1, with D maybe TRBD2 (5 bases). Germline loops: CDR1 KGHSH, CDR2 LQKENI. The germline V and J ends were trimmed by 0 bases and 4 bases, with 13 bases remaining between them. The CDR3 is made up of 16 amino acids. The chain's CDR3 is CASSPPNLSGYNEQFF. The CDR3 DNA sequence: TGTGCCAGCTCACCACCAAACTTATCGGGGTACAATGAGCAGTTCTTC.

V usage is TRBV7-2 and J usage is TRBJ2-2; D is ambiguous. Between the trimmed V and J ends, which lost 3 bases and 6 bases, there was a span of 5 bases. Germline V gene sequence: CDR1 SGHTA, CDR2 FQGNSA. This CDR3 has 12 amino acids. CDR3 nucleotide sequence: TGTGCCAGCAGCTTTAAACCCGGGGAGCTGTTTTTT. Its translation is CASSFKPGELFF. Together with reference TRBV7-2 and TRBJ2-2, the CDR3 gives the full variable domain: GAGVSQSPSNKVTEKGKDVELRCDPISGHTALYWYRQSLGQGLEFLIYFQGNSAPDKSGLPSDRFSAERTGGSVSTLTIQRTQQEDSAVYLCASSFKPGELFFGEGSRLTVL.

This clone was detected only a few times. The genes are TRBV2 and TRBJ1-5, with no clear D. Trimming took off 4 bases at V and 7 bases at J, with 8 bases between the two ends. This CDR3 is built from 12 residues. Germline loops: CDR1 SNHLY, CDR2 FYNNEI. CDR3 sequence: CASSGPIQPQHF. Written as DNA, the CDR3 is TGTGCCAGCAGTGGGCCTATCCAGCCCCAGCATTTT.

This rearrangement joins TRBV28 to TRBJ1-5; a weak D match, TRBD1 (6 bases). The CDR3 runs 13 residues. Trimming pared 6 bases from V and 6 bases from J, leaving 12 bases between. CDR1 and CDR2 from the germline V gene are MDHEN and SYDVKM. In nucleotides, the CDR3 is TGTGCCAGCAGAACCCAGGGGATTCAGCCCCAGCATTTT. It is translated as CASRTQGIQPQHF.

CDR3 bases: TGTGCCAGCAGTTCAGCGGGAGTCGGCCACGAGCAGTACTTC. Its translation is CASSSAGVGHEQYF. The chain combines TRBV28 with TRBJ2-7; 8 nucleotides agree with TRBD2. The ends lost 4 bases at V and 5 bases at J; junction bases unmatched: 7. The length of the CDR3 is 14 residues. Looked up from germline, CDR1 is MDHEN and CDR2 is SYDVKM.

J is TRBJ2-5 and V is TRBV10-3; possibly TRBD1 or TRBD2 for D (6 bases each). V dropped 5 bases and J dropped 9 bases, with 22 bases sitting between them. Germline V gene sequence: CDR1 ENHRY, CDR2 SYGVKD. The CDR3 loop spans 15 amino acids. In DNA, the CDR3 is TGTGCCATCAGTTCCTATGGGATAGCAGGGGAGGCCCAGTACTTC. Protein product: CAISSYGIAGEAQYF.

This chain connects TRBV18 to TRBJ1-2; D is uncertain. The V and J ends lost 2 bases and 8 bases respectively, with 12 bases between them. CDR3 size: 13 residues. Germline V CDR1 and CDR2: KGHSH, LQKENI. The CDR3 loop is CASSPAHQVGYTF. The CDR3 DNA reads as TGTGCCAGCTCACCAGCGCACCAAGTAGGCTACACCTTC.

CDR3 DNA: TGCGCCAGCAGCCGCGGACAGGGGTGGAATGAGCAGTTCTTC. It encodes CASSRGQGWNEQFF. V is TRBV4-1 and J is TRBJ2-1; 9 bases are a match to TRBD1. Germline V CDR1 and CDR2: MGHRA, YSYEKL. The V gene end was trimmed by 4 bases and the J gene end by 7 bases; junction bases not matched to a gene: 5. The CDR3 length is 14 residues.

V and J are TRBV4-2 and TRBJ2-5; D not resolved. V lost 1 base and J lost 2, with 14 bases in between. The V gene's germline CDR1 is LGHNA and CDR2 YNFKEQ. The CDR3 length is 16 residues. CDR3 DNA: TGTGCCAGCAGCCAAGGAGTGAGCGAGACGCAAGAGACCCAGTACTTC. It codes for CASSQGVSETQETQYF.

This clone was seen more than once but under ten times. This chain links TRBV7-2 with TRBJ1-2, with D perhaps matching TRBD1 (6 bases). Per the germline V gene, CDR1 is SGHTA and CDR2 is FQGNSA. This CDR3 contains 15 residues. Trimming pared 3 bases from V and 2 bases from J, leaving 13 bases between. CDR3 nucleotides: TGTGCCAGCAGCTTTACCGGGACAAAGAACTATGGCTACACCTTC. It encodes CASSFTGTKNYGYTF.

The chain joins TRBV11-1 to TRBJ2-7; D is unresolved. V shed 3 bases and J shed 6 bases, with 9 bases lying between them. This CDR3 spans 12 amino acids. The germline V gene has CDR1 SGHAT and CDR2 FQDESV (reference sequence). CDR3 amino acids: CASSFSVVEQYF. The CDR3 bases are TGTGCCAGCAGCTTTTCTGTCGTCGAGCAGTACTTC.

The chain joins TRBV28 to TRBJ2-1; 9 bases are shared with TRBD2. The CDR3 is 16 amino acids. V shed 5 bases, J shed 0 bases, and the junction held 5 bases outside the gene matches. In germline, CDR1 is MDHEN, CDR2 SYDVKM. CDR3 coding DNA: TGTGCCAGCAGTGACCTAGCGGGAACCTCCTACAATGAGCAGTTCTTC. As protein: CASSDLAGTSYNEQFF.

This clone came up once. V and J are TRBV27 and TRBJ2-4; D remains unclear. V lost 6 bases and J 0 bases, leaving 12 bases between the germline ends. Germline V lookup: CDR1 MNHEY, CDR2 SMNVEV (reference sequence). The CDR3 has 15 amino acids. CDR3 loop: CASSSRHLAKNIQYF. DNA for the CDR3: TGTGCCAGCAGCTCACGACACCTAGCCAAAAACATTCAGTACTTC.

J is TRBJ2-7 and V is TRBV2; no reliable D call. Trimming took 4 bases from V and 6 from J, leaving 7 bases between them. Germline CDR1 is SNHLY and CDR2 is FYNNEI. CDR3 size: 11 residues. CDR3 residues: CASSVGREQYF. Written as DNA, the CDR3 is TGTGCCAGCAGTGTTGGGCGCGAGCAGTACTTC.

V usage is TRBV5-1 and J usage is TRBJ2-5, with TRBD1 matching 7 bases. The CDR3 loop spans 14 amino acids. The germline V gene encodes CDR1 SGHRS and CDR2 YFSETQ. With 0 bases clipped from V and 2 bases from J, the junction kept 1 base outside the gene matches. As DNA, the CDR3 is TGCGCCAGCAGCTTGGTACAGGGGCAAGAGACCCAGTACTTC. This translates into CASSLVQGQETQYF.

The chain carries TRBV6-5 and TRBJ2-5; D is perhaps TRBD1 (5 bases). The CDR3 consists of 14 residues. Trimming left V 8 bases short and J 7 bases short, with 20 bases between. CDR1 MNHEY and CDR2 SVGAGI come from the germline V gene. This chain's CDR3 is CASRSGHSMWTQYF. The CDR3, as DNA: TGTGCCAGCCGATCTGGACATTCCATGTGGACCCAGTACTTC.

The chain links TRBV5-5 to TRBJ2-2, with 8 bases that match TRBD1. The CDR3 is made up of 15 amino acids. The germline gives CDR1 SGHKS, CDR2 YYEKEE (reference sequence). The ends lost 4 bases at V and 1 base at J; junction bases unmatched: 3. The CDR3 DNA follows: TGTGCCAGCAGCCTAGGGACAGGGAACACCGGGGAGCTGTTTTTT. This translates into CASSLGTGNTGELFF.

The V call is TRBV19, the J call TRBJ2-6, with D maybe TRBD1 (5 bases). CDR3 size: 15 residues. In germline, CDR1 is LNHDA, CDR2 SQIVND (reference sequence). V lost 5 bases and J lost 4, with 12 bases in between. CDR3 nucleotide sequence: TGTGCCAGTAGTCCACAGGTGGCCGGGGCCAACGTCCTGACTTTC. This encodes CASSPQVAGANVLTF.

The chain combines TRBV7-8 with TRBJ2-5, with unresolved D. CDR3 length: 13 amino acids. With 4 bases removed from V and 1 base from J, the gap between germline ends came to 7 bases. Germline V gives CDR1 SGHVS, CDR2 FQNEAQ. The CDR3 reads CASSSVAQETQYF. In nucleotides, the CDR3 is TGTGCCAGCAGCTCGGTGGCCCAAGAGACCCAGTACTTC. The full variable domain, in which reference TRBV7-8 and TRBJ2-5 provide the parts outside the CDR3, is GAGVSQSPRYKVAKRGQDVALRCDPISGHVSLFWYQQALGQGPEFLTYFQNEAQLDKSGLPSDRFFAERPEGSVSTLKIQRTQQEDSAVYLCASSSVAQETQYFGPGTRLLVL.

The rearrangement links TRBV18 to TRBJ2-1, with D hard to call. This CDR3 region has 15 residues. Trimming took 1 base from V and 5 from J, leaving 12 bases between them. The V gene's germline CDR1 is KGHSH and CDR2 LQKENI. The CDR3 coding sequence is TGTGCCAGCTCACCACAATCCCACCGGGACAATGAGCAGTTCTTC. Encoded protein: CASSPQSHRDNEQFF. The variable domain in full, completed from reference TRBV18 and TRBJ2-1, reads NAGVMQNPRHLVRRRGQEARLRCSPMKGHSHVYWYRQLPEEGLKFMVYLQKENIIDESGMPKERFSAEFPKEGPSILRIQQVVRGDSAAYFCASSPQSHRDNEQFFGPGTRLTVL.

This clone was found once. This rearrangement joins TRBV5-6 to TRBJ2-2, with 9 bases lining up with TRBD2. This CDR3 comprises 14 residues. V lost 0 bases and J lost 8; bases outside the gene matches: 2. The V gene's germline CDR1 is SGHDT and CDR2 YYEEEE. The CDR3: CASSLALAGGELFF. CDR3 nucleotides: TGTGCCAGCAGCTTGGCCCTAGCGGGAGGGGAGCTGTTTTTT.

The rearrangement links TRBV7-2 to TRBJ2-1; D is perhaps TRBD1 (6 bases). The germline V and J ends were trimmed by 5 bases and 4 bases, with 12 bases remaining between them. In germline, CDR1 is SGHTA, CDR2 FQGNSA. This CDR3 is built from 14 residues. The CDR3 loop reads CASSPRTEYNEQFF. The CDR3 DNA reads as TGTGCCAGCAGCCCACGGACAGAATACAATGAGCAGTTCTTC.

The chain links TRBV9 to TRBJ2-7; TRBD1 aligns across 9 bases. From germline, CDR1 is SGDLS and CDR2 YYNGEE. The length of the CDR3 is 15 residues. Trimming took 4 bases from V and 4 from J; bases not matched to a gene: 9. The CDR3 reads CASSPTGGVWYEQYF. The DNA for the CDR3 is TGTGCCAGCAGCCCCACAGGGGGCGTCTGGTACGAGCAGTACTTC.

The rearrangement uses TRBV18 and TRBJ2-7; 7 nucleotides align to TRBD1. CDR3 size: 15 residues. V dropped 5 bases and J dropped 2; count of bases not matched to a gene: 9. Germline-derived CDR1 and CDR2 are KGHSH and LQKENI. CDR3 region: CASSNLQGSTYEQYF. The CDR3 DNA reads TGTGCCAGCTCAAACCTACAGGGGTCGACCTACGAGCAGTACTTC.